This paragraph covers one T cell receptor (beta chain) sequence. The data were taken from a study of blood T cell repertoires in COVID-19. Germline CDR1 SNHLY, CDR2 FYNNEI. V lost 8 bases and J 5 bases, leaving 12 bases between the germline ends. This CDR3 is built from 12 residues. Generated by immunoSEQ multiplex PCR, the TCRdb table keeps only in-frame clones and is missing some. Counted here are a few hundred thousand clones, approximately 88% occurring once; the ten biggest clones make up just under 9%. The TCR sequence derives from a woman aged 18-29 years who had recovered from COVID-19. The specimen sequenced was PBMCs or T cells enriched from blood (not recorded which). The chain links TRBV2 to TRBJ1-1, with a weak D call TRBD1 (5 bases). CDR3 coding DNA: TGTGCCAGCTCACAGGAGAGAACTGAAGCTTTCTTT. It specifies CASSQERTEAFF. Combining the CDR3 with reference TRBV2 and TRBJ1-1 gives the whole variable domain EPEVTQTPSHQVTQMGQEVILRCVPISNHLYFYWYRQILGQKVEFLVSFYNNEISEKSEIFDDQFSVERPDGSNFTLKIRSTKLEDSAMYFCASSQERTEAFFGQGTRLTVV.